Listed below are T cell receptor beta chains from one sample, sequenced in a study of blood T cell repertoires in COVID-19. Assay: immunoSEQ multiplex PCR; the TCRdb copy retains only in-frame clones and omits some. This sample has about 53,000 clones, with approximately 91% found just once. The sample consisted of peripheral blood. These receptor sequences come from a human donor in a cohort sampled during active COVID-19. Both conserved end residues are part of each CDR3. D genes are given only for firm matches. Clone size is shown for a subset of rows, as once, few, many or a class of expanded clone.

V gene	D gene	clone size	J gene	CDR3 DNA	CDR3 protein
TRBV15	NA	NA	TRBJ2-2	TGTGCCACCAGCAGAGAGGGGGGAAAACCCCACACCGGGGAGCTGTTTTTT	CATSREGGKPHTGELFF
TRBV9	TRBD1	NA	TRBJ1-2	TGTGCCAGCAGCCCGGGACAGGGGGGGTACTATGGCTACACCTTC	CASSPGQGGYYGYTF
TRBV14	TRBD2	NA	TRBJ2-5	TGTGCCAGCAGCGTCCGACTAGCGGGGGGAGAGACCCAGTACTTC	CASSVRLAGGETQYF
TRBV6-1	NA	NA	TRBJ1-2	TGTGCCAGCAGTGAACCGACACGTGGCTACACCTTC	CASSEPTRGYTF
TRBV5-5	TRBD1	NA	TRBJ2-1	TGTGCCAGCACCCGGGACAGCAATCCTTACAATGAGCAGTTCTTC	CASTRDSNPYNEQFF
TRBV19	NA	few	TRBJ1-2	TGTGCCAGTAGTATGTGGTTGGCGGGCGGCTATGGCTACACCTTC	CASSMWLAGGYGYTF
TRBV27	NA	NA	TRBJ1-1	TGTGCCAGCAGTTTCGTTTGGAACACTGAAGCTTTCTTT	CASSFVWNTEAFF
TRBV12-3/TRBV12-4	NA	NA	TRBJ2-3	TGTGCCAGCAGGACGGGAGTGACAGATACGCAGTATTTT	CASRTGVTDTQYF
TRBV29-1	NA	NA	TRBJ2-7	TGCAGCGTTTTCGGACGTACCAAACAGCTGGACGGGGGCTACGAGCAGTACTTC	CSVFGRTKQLDGGYEQYF
TRBV10-3	NA	NA	TRBJ1-5	TGTGCCATCAGTGAGTCGCGAGGCAATCAGCCCCAGCATTTT	CAISESRGNQPQHF
TRBV19	NA	NA	TRBJ1-6	TGTGCCAGTAGTATTGACAGCTCCTATAATTCACCCCTCCACTTT	CASSIDSSYNSPLHF
TRBV5-4	NA	NA	TRBJ2-3	TGTGCCAGCAGCTTCCCCAGGGAGGGGGGTGTGGATACGCAGTATTTT	CASSFPREGGVDTQYF
TRBV29-1	NA	NA	TRBJ1-2	TGCAGCGTTGATGCGGAGGGCGGAAAATATGGCTACACCTTC	CSVDAEGGKYGYTF
TRBV28	NA	NA	TRBJ1-2	TGTGCCAGCAGCGGACAGAGAAGTAACTATGGCTACACCTTC	CASSGQRSNYGYTF
TRBV25-1	TRBD1	NA	TRBJ2-3	TGTGCCAGCAGTGAATGGGGCCGGGACAGGGATACAGATACGCAGTATTTT	CASSEWGRDRDTDTQYF
TRBV5-1	NA	NA	TRBJ2-3	TGCGCCAGCAGCTCGTTCTCAGGGGTGGCGACAGATACGCAGTATTTT	CASSSFSGVATDTQYF
TRBV4-1	NA	once	TRBJ2-1	TGCGCCAGCAGCCAAAATATCGCGCAACCGTACAATGAGCAGTTCTTC	CASSQNIAQPYNEQFF
TRBV6-6	NA	NA	TRBJ1-2	TGTGCCAGCACGGAGGGATATGGCTACACCTTC	CASTEGYGYTF
TRBV28	NA	NA	TRBJ1-2	TGTGCCAGCAGTATGGGGGCCGGCTACTATGGCTACACCTTC	CASSMGAGYYGYTF
TRBV25-1	TRBD1	NA	TRBJ1-3	TGTGCCAGCAGTGGGGCCGGGACAGACATAAGCACCATATATTTT	CASSGAGTDISTIYF
TRBV18	TRBD1	once	TRBJ2-4	TGTGCCAGCTCACGCGTCGGACTAACCGGGACAGGGGGAAACATTCAGTACTTC	CASSRVGLTGTGGNIQYF
TRBV23-1	TRBD1	NA	TRBJ2-7	TGCGCCAGCAGTCGGGCCGGGACAGACCGACAATCGATCTCCTACGAGCAGTACTTC	CASSRAGTDRQSISYEQYF
TRBV7-3	TRBD2	NA	TRBJ2-3	TGTGCCAGCAGCTTAATGGCGGGGGCAGATACGCAGTATTTT	CASSLMAGADTQYF
TRBV28	TRBD1	NA	TRBJ2-3	TGTGCCAGCACCTTGACAGGGGTCGGGGATACGCAGTATTTT	CASTLTGVGDTQYF
TRBV29-1	TRBD1	NA	TRBJ2-3	TGCAGCGTTGGGGGGGACAGGGTGTTCACAGATACGCAGTATTTT	CSVGGDRVFTDTQYF
TRBV2	NA	NA	TRBJ1-1	TGTGCCAGCACGGACAGTTCGCTGGGGGTGAACACTGAAGCTTTCTTT	CASTDSSLGVNTEAFF
TRBV4-2	TRBD2	NA	TRBJ2-2	TGTGCCAGCAGCCAGGATGGAGGACTAGCGGGAGGGAGCACCGGGGAGCTGTTTTTT	CASSQDGGLAGGSTGELFF
TRBV27	NA	NA	TRBJ1-6	TGTGCCAGCAGCCCCCCGGGGACGGGAGGTTCACCCCTCCACTTT	CASSPPGTGGSPLHF
TRBV7-9	TRBD1	NA	TRBJ1-4	TGTGCCAGCAGCCGAAGGCCCGGGACAGGAAAACTGTTTTTT	CASSRRPGTGKLFF
TRBV10-2	TRBD2	NA	TRBJ2-7	TGCGCCAGCAGTGAGCGGCGAAGACTAGCTCACAACGAGCAGTACTTC	CASSERRRLAHNEQYF
TRBV5-1	NA	NA	TRBJ2-5	TGCGCCAGCAGCCCCCGGGGTTTAGAGACCCAGTACTTC	CASSPRGLETQYF
TRBV9	TRBD2	NA	TRBJ2-7	TGTGCCAGCAGCGCGGGACTAGCGGGAGTCTACGAGCAGTACTTC	CASSAGLAGVYEQYF
TRBV9	TRBD2	NA	TRBJ2-3	TGTGCCAGCAGCGAGGGAAGGACTAGCGGGGGGGCAGATACGCAGTATTTT	CASSEGRTSGGADTQYF
TRBV4-2	NA	NA	TRBJ1-1	TGTGCCAGCAGCCAAGAGCCGGGGTTCACTGAAGCTTTCTTT	CASSQEPGFTEAFF
TRBV11-3	NA	few	TRBJ2-2	TGTGCCAGCAGCACGACAGCGGGCACCGGGGAGCTGTTTTTT	CASSTTAGTGELFF
TRBV7-8	TRBD1	NA	TRBJ1-1	TGTGCCAGCAGCGTACTAGGACAGGGCCGTGGGCGAACTGAAGCTTTCTTT	CASSVLGQGRGRTEAFF
TRBV5-1	TRBD1	NA	TRBJ1-4	TGCGCCAGCAGCTCCCGGACAGGCGGAACTAATGAAAAACTGTTTTTT	CASSSRTGGTNEKLFF
TRBV29-1	NA	NA	TRBJ1-1	TGTGCGGGACGGACAAGAGGCGCTTTCTTT	CAGRTRGAFF
TRBV30	TRBD1	once	TRBJ2-5	TGTGCCGGACAGAGGGACAGGGATGAGACCCAGTACTTC	CAGQRDRDETQYF
TRBV5-6	NA	NA	TRBJ1-1	TGTGCCAGCAGCTTGCGCACTGAAGCTTTCTTT	CASSLRTEAFF
TRBV5-4	TRBD1	NA	TRBJ2-5	TGTGCCAGCAGCTTGGATCTAGGGGGCGCGAAAGAGACCCAGTACTTC	CASSLDLGGAKETQYF
TRBV29-1	NA	NA	TRBJ2-7	TGCAGCGTTCTGGTTCCCTCGGGCGAGCAGTACTTC	CSVLVPSGEQYF
TRBV6-6	TRBD1	NA	TRBJ2-5	TGTGCCAGCAGAGGGGGCTCCCAAGAGACCCAGTACTTC	CASRGGSQETQYF
TRBV28	NA	NA	TRBJ2-1	TGTGCCAGCAGTTTAGTCTTAGGGTCTAGCTCCTTCAATGAGCAGTTCTTC	CASSLVLGSSSFNEQFF
TRBV3-1/TRBV3-2	TRBD2	NA	TRBJ2-7	TGTGCCAGCAGCCGAGCGGGAGGGAACTACGAGCAGTACTTC	CASSRAGGNYEQYF
TRBV6-1	NA	NA	TRBJ1-2	TGTGCCAGCAGTGTCCGGATTCTGACAGATAACTATGGCTACACCTTC	CASSVRILTDNYGYTF
TRBV4-3	NA	NA	TRBJ2-1	TGCGCCAGCAGCCAAAAAACCTTAGGGGGACGATGGAAGAACAATGAGCAGTTCTTC	CASSQKTLGGRWKNNEQFF
TRBV11-3	TRBD2	NA	TRBJ2-3	TGTGCCAGCAGCTTATCAGTAGCGGGCGAATTCACAGATACGCAGTATTTT	CASSLSVAGEFTDTQYF